The T cell receptor beta chain described here comes from a study of CD8 T cells in Susac syndrome. V dropped 1 base and J dropped 7 bases, with 7 bases sitting between them. CDR3 length: 13 residues. Germline CDR1 reads LGHNA; CDR2 reads YNFKEQ. Reverse transcription of roughly 0.5 to 1 ug RNA was carried out with random hexamers. TCRdb reprocessed the immunoSEQ multiplex PCR reads via MiXCR and lists one record per CDR3 protein. This sample yields approximately 120,000 distinct CDR3 sequences, of which 85% to 95% are seen a single time; approximately 0.31% belongs to the top ten. The rearrangement joins TRBV4-2 to TRBJ2-2; TRBD2 is a possible D gene (5 bases). Sequenced input: CD8+ T cells from PBMCs. This clonotype was sampled from a human donor with multiple sclerosis. As DNA, the CDR3 is TGTGCCAGCAGCCAAGGGAGGATCGGGGAGCTGTTTTTT. It specifies CASSQGRIGELFF.